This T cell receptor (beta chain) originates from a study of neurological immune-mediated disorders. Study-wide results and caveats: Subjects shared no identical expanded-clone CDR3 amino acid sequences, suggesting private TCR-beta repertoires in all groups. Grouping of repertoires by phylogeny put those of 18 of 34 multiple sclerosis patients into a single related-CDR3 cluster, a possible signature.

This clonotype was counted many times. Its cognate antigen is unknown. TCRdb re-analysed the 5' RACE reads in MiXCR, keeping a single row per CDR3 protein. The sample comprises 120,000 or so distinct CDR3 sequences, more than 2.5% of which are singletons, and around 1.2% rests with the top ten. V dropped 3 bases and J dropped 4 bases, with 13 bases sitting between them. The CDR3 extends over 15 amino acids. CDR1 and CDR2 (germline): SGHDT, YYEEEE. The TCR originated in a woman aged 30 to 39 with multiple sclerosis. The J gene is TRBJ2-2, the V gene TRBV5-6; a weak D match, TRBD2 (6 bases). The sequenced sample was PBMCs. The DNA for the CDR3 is TGTGCCAGCAGCTCTCAAGCGGGCAGCACCGGGGAGCTGTTTTTT. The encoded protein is CASSSQAGSTGELFF. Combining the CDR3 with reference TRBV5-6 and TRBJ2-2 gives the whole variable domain DAGVTQSPTHLIKTRGQQVTLRCSPKSGHDTVSWYQQALGQGPQFIFQYYEEEERQRGNFPDRFSGHQFPNYSSELNVNALLLGDSALYLCASSSQAGSTGELFFGEGSRLTVL.